This T cell receptor beta chain emerged from a study of T cells in Graves' hyperthyroidism and ophthalmopathy. This clonotype has more than one count but fewer than ten. The source material, RNA transcripts, was used to amplify TCR beta CDR3 regions. The HTBI primer set served for first-round RT-PCR of the TCR CDR3. TCRdb itself ran the multiplex PCR reads through MiXCR, one entry per CDR3 protein. The sample consists of 370,000 or so distinct CDR3 sequences, approximately 15% of them appearing once. This CDR3 has 16 residues. Germline CDR1 is SQVTM and CDR2 is ANQGSEA. V was clipped by 0 bases and J by 4 bases; unmatched bases: 10.

The receptor was derived from a man under 40 with Graves' hyperthyroidism that later progressed to Graves' ophthalmopathy. The sequencing input was blood. V and J are TRBV29-1 and TRBJ1-1; TRBD1 agrees at 8 bases. DNA of the CDR3: TGCAGCGTTGAAGATCCAATTTACAGGGGGAGCACTGAAGCTTTCTTT. Amino acids: CSVEDPIYRGSTEAFF. Supplemented by reference TRBV29-1 and TRBJ1-1, the full variable domain reads SAVISQKPSRDICQRGTSLTIQCQVDSQVTMMFWYRQQPGQSLTLIATANQGSEATYESGFVIDKFPISRPNLTFSTLTVSNMSPEDSSIYLCSVEDPIYRGSTEAFFGQGTRLTVV.